Below are 25 T cell receptor beta chains sequenced from a single sample in a study of shared clonotypes between healthy human individuals. Cells designated naive CD8 were CD45RO-negative and were positively selected for CCR7, with terminally differentiated effector memory CD45RA+ cells excluded. Clones were read by immunoSEQ multiplex PCR, and TCRdb kept only the in-frame ones, dropping some. In the table there are around 2.1 million clones, 90% to 95% of which are singletons. The source material was naive CD8+ T cells from PBMCs. These receptors were obtained from a man aged 18 to 35 in good health. Some clones in this sample may be carry-over from other donors' samples.

The chain links TRBV5-6 to TRBJ1-6; the D is unclear. V was pared by 2 bases and J by 7 bases, with 4 bases between. There are 12 residues in the CDR3. Germline values: CDR1 SGHDT, CDR2 YYEEEE. The CDR3 spells CASSFPNSPLHF. CDR3 sequence (DNA): TGTGCCAGCAGCTTCCCGAATTCACCCCTCCACTTT.

A note on this clone: Other nucleotide sequences in the sample specify the same CDR3. V usage is TRBV9 and J usage is TRBJ1-2; 9 bases match TRBD1. The CDR3 extends over 12 amino acids. Germline trimming cut 2 bases from V and 7 bases from J; bases unmatched to any gene: 0. CDR1 is SGDLS, CDR2 YYNGEE, per germline. The CDR3 DNA is TGTGCCAGCAGCGTGGGACAGGGTGGCTACACCTTC. It is translated as CASSVGQGGYTF.

This clone showed up just once. J is TRBJ2-7 and V is TRBV19; the D gene is possibly TRBD2 (5 bases). The CDR3 runs to 14 residues. Trimming left V 9 bases short and J 6 bases short, with 21 bases between. CDR1 LNHDA and CDR2 SQIVND come from the germline V gene (reference sequence). The DNA for the CDR3 is TGTGCCAGCCATCCCCCGGGAACACCGACCGAGCAGTACTTC. Amino acid sequence: CASHPPGTPTEQYF.

The chain joins TRBV10-1 to TRBJ2-7; the match to TRBD1 covers 9 bases. CDR1 WNHNN and CDR2 SYGVQD come from the germline V gene (reference sequence). The length of the CDR3 is 14 residues. The ends lost 1 base at V and 5 bases at J; junction bases unmatched: 3. In DNA, the CDR3 is TGCGCCAGCAGTGAGTTCCGGACAGGGGACGAGCAGTACTTC. Translated, it gives CASSEFRTGDEQYF.

This chain uses TRBV7-9 with TRBJ2-3, with 9 positions matching TRBD2. The CDR3 runs to 19 residues. The V gene end was trimmed by 5 bases and the J gene end by 4 bases; junction bases not matched to a gene: 19. Germline V lookup: CDR1 SEHNR, CDR2 FQNEAQ (reference sequence). The CDR3 is CASSHPTEIPGLAPDTQYF. CDR3 in DNA: TGTGCCAGCAGCCATCCAACAGAAATACCGGGACTAGCTCCAGATACGCAGTATTTT.

The chain couples TRBV6-1 to TRBJ2-7, with a tentative D call TRBD1 (6 bases). CDR1 MNHNS and CDR2 SASEGT come from the germline V gene. V was cut by 6 bases and J by 0 bases, with 9 bases left in between. There are 13 residues in the CDR3. CDR3 sequence reads: CASRVRGSYEQYF. The DNA of the CDR3 is TGTGCCAGCAGAGTCAGGGGCTCCTACGAGCAGTACTTC.

The chain links TRBV28 to TRBJ2-1; TRBD2 matches 7 bases. CDR3 size: 17 residues. CDR1 and CDR2 (germline): MDHEN, SYDVKM. The V segment lost 1 base and the J segment 0 bases; nucleotides outside the gene matches: 6. In nucleotides, the CDR3 is TGTGCCAGCAGTTTATTCAGGAGCGGGATCTCCTACAATGAGCAGTTCTTC. Its protein is CASSLFRSGISYNEQFF.

This clone has just one count. This CDR3 reads CASSLIEAGAYNEQFF. CDR3 coding DNA: TGCGCCAGCAGCTTGATCGAGGCGGGAGCCTACAATGAGCAGTTCTTC. V is TRBV5-1 and J is TRBJ2-1; TRBD2 agrees at 7 bases. Germline lookup yields CDR1 SGHRS and CDR2 YFSETQ. This CDR3 contains 16 residues. With V trimmed by 1 base and J by 2 bases, 6 bases remained unmatched.

The chain couples TRBV11-2 to TRBJ2-7, with 13 bases that match TRBD2. V lost 3 bases to trimming and J lost 0 bases; unmatched junction nucleotides: 11. Germline-derived CDR1 and CDR2 are SGHAT and FQNNGV. The CDR3 consists of 19 residues. The CDR3 loop is CASSFPPGLAGSDSYEQYF. In DNA form, the CDR3 reads TGTGCCAGCAGCTTCCCTCCGGGACTAGCGGGATCAGACTCCTACGAGCAGTACTTC.

The chain recombines TRBV4-1 with TRBJ2-1, with 10 bases that match TRBD2. CDR1 is MGHRA, CDR2 YSYEKL, per germline. The CDR3 loop spans 16 amino acids. With 9 bases clipped from V and 1 base from J, the junction kept 9 bases outside the gene matches. The CDR3 DNA sequence: TGCGCCAGTTCTCCGGTAGCGGGAGGTTCCTACAATGAGCAGTTCTTC. As protein: CASSPVAGGSYNEQFF.

The gene calls are TRBV11-1 and TRBJ2-7, with 7 bases matching TRBD1. The V and J ends lost 4 bases and 2 bases, in that order; junction bases with no gene match: 11. The CDR3 covers 16 residues. Germline V gene sequence: CDR1 SGHAT, CDR2 FQDESV (reference sequence). CDR3 DNA: TGTGCCAGCAGCTCACGGATGGGGACAGACACCTACGAGCAGTACTTC. Its protein is CASSSRMGTDTYEQYF.

The chain uses TRBV28 and TRBJ2-2, with 8 bases matching TRBD2. The germline CDR1 and CDR2 sequences are MDHEN and SYDVKM. V shed 1 base and J 9 bases; nucleotides not matched to a gene: 10. CDR3 length: 16 amino acids. CDR3 region: CASSLSLAGPGRELFF. CDR3 coding DNA: TGTGCCAGCAGTTTATCATTAGCGGGACCCGGGAGGGAGCTGTTTTTT.

This sequence joins TRBV5-1 and TRBJ2-7; D unclear. The germline V gene has CDR1 SGHRS and CDR2 YFSETQ. CDR3 length equals 13 residues. Trimming took 4 bases from V and 6 from J, leaving 14 bases between them. The CDR3 bases are TGCGCCAGCAGCCCCAAGTCGACGGGCGAGCAGTACTTC. It is translated as CASSPKSTGEQYF.

Remarks on this clone: In the same sample, other DNA sequences code for this CDR3. This sequence joins TRBV6-5 and TRBJ1-1; D ambiguous. CDR1 is MNHEY and CDR2 is SVGAGI in the germline V gene. V was cut by 2 bases and J by 2 bases, with 9 bases left in between. CDR3 length equals 14 residues. The CDR3: CASSYGLGNTEAFF. CDR3 DNA sequence: TGTGCCAGCAGTTACGGTCTGGGTAACACTGAAGCTTTCTTT.

The rearrangement joins TRBV9 to TRBJ1-1; unclear D gene. The ends were cut back, 1 base at V and 6 bases at J, with 13 bases in the middle. This CDR3 contains 14 residues. CDR1 and CDR2 from the germline V gene are SGDLS and YYNGEE. The CDR3 bases are TGTGCCAGCAGCGTAATGTCGGTTGGGGCTGAAGCTTTCTTT. Amino acid sequence: CASSVMSVGAEAFF. Drawing the rest from reference TRBV9 and TRBJ1-1, the complete variable domain is DSGVTQTPKHLITATGQRVTLRCSPRSGDLSVYWYQQSLDQGLQFLIQYYNGEERAKGNILERFSAQQFPDLHSELNLSSLELGDSALYFCASSVMSVGAEAFFGQGTRLTVV.

CDR3 sequence (DNA): TGTGCCATCAGCCCGGGACTAGCGGATGAGTTCTTC. As protein: CAISPGLADEFF. The V call is TRBV10-3, the J call TRBJ2-1, with TRBD2 identical over 11 bases. V was clipped by 6 bases and J by 14 bases; unmatched bases: 6. The CDR3 covers 12 residues. Germline assignment: CDR1 ENHRY and CDR2 SYGVKD.

This chain links TRBV5-6 with TRBJ1-5; D is unclear. Trimming removed 4 bases at V and 3 bases at J, with 8 bases between. The germline V gene has CDR1 SGHDT and CDR2 YYEEEE. The CDR3 totals 13 residues. The CDR3 DNA reads TGTGCCAGCAGCCCGGGGATCAATCAGCCCCAGCATTTT. Its translation is CASSPGINQPQHF.

Remarks on this clone: The same CDR3 also results from other DNA sequences found in this sample. The rearrangement joins TRBV27 to TRBJ1-3; D is unclear. The CDR3 length is 15 residues. V was shortened by 2 bases and J by 0 bases, with 8 bases between the two germline ends. Germline CDR1 reads MNHEY; CDR2 reads SMNVEV (reference sequence). CDR3 sequence: CASSLRGSSGNTIYF. In DNA, the CDR3 is TGTGCCAGCAGTTTACGTGGTTCCTCTGGAAACACCATATATTTT.

The genes are TRBV5-4 and TRBJ2-1; TRBD2 agrees at 13 bases. J lost 8 bases, V lost 9 bases, and 8 bases had no gene match. Per the germline V gene, CDR1 is SGHNT and CDR2 is YYREEE (reference sequence). The length of the CDR3 is 14 residues. The CDR3 region has the DNA TGTGCCACCCAGGGACTAGCGGGAAGTCATGAGCAGTTCTTC. Amino acids: CATQGLAGSHEQFF.

V gene TRBV27 combines with J gene TRBJ2-3; D is possibly TRBD2 (6 bases). V was shortened by 10 bases and J by 3 bases, with 11 bases between the two germline ends. CDR3 length: 12 residues. The germline gives CDR1 MNHEY, CDR2 SMNVEV (reference sequence). CDR3 residues: CATGRLTDTQYF. The CDR3 DNA follows: TGTGCCACTGGGAGGCTGACAGATACGCAGTATTTT.

In its sample, this clone was seen a few times. The sample contains more than one DNA sequence encoding this CDR3. This chain links TRBV19 with TRBJ1-1; unclear D gene. Germline V CDR1 and CDR2: LNHDA, SQIVND (reference sequence). V dropped 4 bases and J dropped 5 bases, with 8 bases sitting between them. This CDR3 comprises 12 residues. The CDR3 reads CASSRVGTEAFF. The CDR3 DNA is TGTGCCAGTAGTAGGGTAGGGACTGAAGCTTTCTTT.

The chain combines TRBV28 with TRBJ2-1, with 11 nucleotides matching TRBD1. The germline CDR1 and CDR2 sequences are MDHEN and SYDVKM. Trimming at V came to 5 bases and at J to 8 bases, leaving 8 bases not matched to a gene. The CDR3 totals 15 residues. CDR3 region: CASSPGQGAVDEQFF. The CDR3 DNA reads TGTGCCAGCAGTCCAGGACAGGGGGCCGTGGATGAGCAGTTCTTC.

This sequence joins TRBV28 and TRBJ1-2, with a possible D match to TRBD1 (6 bases). This CDR3 comprises 15 residues. In germline, CDR1 is MDHEN, CDR2 SYDVKM. The V end was cut by 6 bases, the J end by 4 bases, with 18 bases between. The CDR3 bases are TGTGCCAGCAGCCCGACCAATACAGGGACCTATGGCTACACCTTC. Its protein product is CASSPTNTGTYGYTF.

Notes on this clone: Other nucleotide sequences from this sample produce the same CDR3. The chain combines TRBV28 with TRBJ2-7; 7 nucleotides agree with TRBD1. Germline lookup yields CDR1 MDHEN and CDR2 SYDVKM. The J segment lost 2 bases and the V segment lost 2 bases, leaving 3 bases of the junction unmatched. The CDR3 is 14 residues long. CDR3 nucleotides: TGTGCCAGCAGTTTAGTAGGGGGCGCCTACGAGCAGTACTTC. It is translated as CASSLVGGAYEQYF.

V is TRBV13 and J is TRBJ1-2; weak D call: TRBD1 (5 bases). Germline V CDR1 and CDR2: PRHDT, FYEKMQ (reference sequence). This CDR3 comprises 16 residues. Trimming removed 7 bases from V and 0 bases from J, with 18 bases in between. The CDR3 spells CASMEGLSLSNYGYTF. The CDR3 DNA reads TGTGCCAGCATGGAGGGGCTGTCGCTTTCTAACTATGGCTACACCTTC.